This T cell receptor (beta chain) was recovered during a study of T cell changes during pregnancy in multiple sclerosis. Germline lookup yields CDR1 SNHLY and CDR2 FYNNEI. V lost 4 bases, J lost 4 bases, and 7 bases lay in between. This CDR3 spans 12 amino acids. The repertoire was sequenced with immunoSEQ multiplex PCR; TCRdb's copy has only in-frame clones and lacks some. Here the sample spans some 57,000 clones, roughly nine tenths being singletons. The sequence derives from a female donor with multiple sclerosis, enrolled in a pregnancy study. V and J are TRBV2 and TRBJ1-2; D remains unclear. The sequenced sample was CD4+ T cells from peripheral blood mononuclear cells, obtained in the first trimester of pregnancy. In nucleotides, the CDR3 is TGTGCCAGCAGTGGAGGGTTCTATGGCTACACCTTC. Protein sequence: CASSGGFYGYTF.